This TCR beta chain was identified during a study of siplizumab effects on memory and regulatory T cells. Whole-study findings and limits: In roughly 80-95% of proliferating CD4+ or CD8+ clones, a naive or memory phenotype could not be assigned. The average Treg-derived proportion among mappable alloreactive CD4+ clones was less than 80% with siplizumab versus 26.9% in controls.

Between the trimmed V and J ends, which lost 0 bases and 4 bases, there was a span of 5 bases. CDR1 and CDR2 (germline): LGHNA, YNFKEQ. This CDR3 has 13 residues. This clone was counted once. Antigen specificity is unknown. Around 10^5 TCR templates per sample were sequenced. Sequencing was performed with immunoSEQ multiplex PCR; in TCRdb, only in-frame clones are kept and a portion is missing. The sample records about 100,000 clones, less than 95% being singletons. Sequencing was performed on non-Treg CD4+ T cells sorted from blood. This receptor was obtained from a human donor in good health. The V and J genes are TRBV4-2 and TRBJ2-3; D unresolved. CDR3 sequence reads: CASSQEGSDTQYF. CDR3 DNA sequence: TGTGCCAGCAGCCAAGAAGGCTCAGATACGCAGTATTTT.